The 21 T cell receptor beta chains in this list originate from one sample, sequenced in a study of response to subunit inactivated influenza vaccine. TCRdb fed the RT-PCR reads into MiXCR, producing one record per CDR3 protein. The table shows just over 300,000 distinct CDR3 sequences, with just over 20% occurring only once. The input for sequencing was PBMCs from blood, taken approximately 22 months after vaccination. These receptors originate from a man aged 50 to 69 who received an inactivated influenza vaccine.

The chain has TRBV20-1 and TRBJ2-7, with 10 bases aligning to TRBD2. V shed 3 bases and J 0 bases; nucleotides not matched to a gene: 5. Per germline, CDR1 DFQATT and CDR2 SNEGSKA (reference sequence). The CDR3 length is 15 residues. The CDR3 nucleotides are TGCAGTGCTAGTCGCCTAGCGGGGGACTCCTACGAGCAGTACTTC. Protein sequence: CSASRLAGDSYEQYF.

This clonotype came up a few times. V gene TRBV7-8 combines with J gene TRBJ2-5; 7 positions match TRBD1. V gave up 5 bases and J gave up 0 bases; unmatched junction bases: 6. Germline CDR1 SGHVS, CDR2 FQNEAQ. This CDR3 has 15 residues. CDR3 nucleotides: TGTGCCAGCAGCATGCAACAGGGGTACCAAGAGACCCAGTACTTC. Its protein is CASSMQQGYQETQYF.

The chain employs TRBV27 and TRBJ2-1; D unresolved. This CDR3 spans 16 amino acids. The V and J ends lost 5 bases and 5 bases respectively, with 19 bases between them. CDR1 MNHEY and CDR2 SMNVEV come from the germline V gene (reference sequence). CDR3 amino acids: CASSNRTWYWDNEQFF. DNA of the CDR3: TGTGCCAGCAGTAACCGTACCTGGTATTGGGACAATGAGCAGTTCTTC.

This clonotype was detected only a few times. CDR3 DNA sequence: TGTGCCAGCAGCACGGGACAGTCTGCTAACTATGGCTACACCTTC. As protein: CASSTGQSANYGYTF. The chain uses TRBV5-4 and TRBJ1-2; TRBD1 matches at 7 bases. V was clipped by 4 bases and J by 0 bases; unmatched bases: 6. Germline lookup yields CDR1 SGHNT and CDR2 YYREEE (reference sequence). The CDR3 has 15 residues.

This clonotype has ten or more counts. This chain connects TRBV7-2 to TRBJ1-1, with D hard to call. Germline lookup yields CDR1 SGHTA and CDR2 FQGNSA. This CDR3 is built from 15 residues. V lost 2 bases and J lost 4, with 14 bases in between. For the CDR3, the DNA is TGTGCCAGCAGCTTAAATTCGGCCCGAAGCACTGAAGCTTTCTTT. Its protein product is CASSLNSARSTEAFF.

The V call is TRBV3-1, the J call TRBJ2-1; 9 positions agree with TRBD2. The CDR3 length is 15 residues. Germline V CDR1 and CDR2: LGHDT, YNNKEL (reference sequence). Trimming removed 0 bases from V and 10 bases from J; junction bases left unmatched: 7. CDR3 protein: CASSQEIRGRAEQFF. The CDR3, as DNA: TGTGCCAGCAGCCAAGAAATCCGCGGGAGGGCCGAGCAGTTCTTC.

The V gene is TRBV5-1, the J gene TRBJ1-3, with D possibly matching TRBD1 (6 bases). Germline CDR1 is SGHRS and CDR2 is YFSETQ. The CDR3 sequence is 16 residues long. The V and J ends lost 0 bases and 0 bases respectively, with 10 bases between them. The CDR3 DNA sequence: TGCGCCAGCAGCTTGGAATACAGGGACTCTGGAAACACCATATATTTT. Protein product: CASSLEYRDSGNTIYF. Filled out from reference TRBV5-1 and TRBJ1-3, the complete variable domain reads KAGVTQTPRYLIKTRGQQVTLSCSPISGHRSVSWYQQTPGQGLQFLFEYFSETQRNKGNFPGRFSGRQFSNSRSEMNVSTLELGDSALYLCASSLEYRDSGNTIYFGEGSWLTVV.

This clonotype was seen a handful of times. The chain recombines TRBV4-1 with TRBJ1-1; D is ambiguous. CDR3 size: 14 residues. The germline CDR1 and CDR2 sequences are MGHRA and YSYEKL. V gave up 3 bases and J gave up 1 base, with 9 bases separating them. For the CDR3, the DNA is TGCGCCAGCAGCCACCCCTCCGGGAACACTGAAGCTTTCTTT. This sequence encodes CASSHPSGNTEAFF.

V usage is TRBV5-1 and J usage is TRBJ1-3; no firm D call. V dropped 3 bases and J dropped 0 bases, with 4 bases sitting between them. CDR3 length equals 13 residues. Germline loops: CDR1 SGHRS, CDR2 YFSETQ. The CDR3 DNA is TGCGCCAGCAGCTCGGCCTCTGGAAACACCATATATTTT. Its translation is CASSSASGNTIYF.

In DNA form, the CDR3 reads TGTGCCAGCAGCTTAGCGCCCATGGATACGCAGTATTTT. Translated, it gives CASSLAPMDTQYF. V is TRBV7-7 and J is TRBJ2-3, with D unclear. This CDR3 comprises 13 residues. The V end lost 0 bases, the J end lost 6 bases, and 7 bases lay between the germline ends. CDR1 and CDR2 from the germline V gene are SSHAT and FNYEAQ (reference sequence).

The rearrangement joins TRBV30 to TRBJ1-6, with 10 bases aligning to TRBD1. The junction had 11 bases not matched to a gene; V was cut back by 6 bases and J by 0 bases. CDR3 size: 18 residues. Germline-derived CDR1 and CDR2 are GTSNPN and SVGIG (reference sequence). CDR3 coding DNA: TGTGCCTGCCCCCGGGACAGGGGAATGGACTCCTATAATTCACCCCTCCACTTT. This sequence encodes CACPRDRGMDSYNSPLHF.

The J gene is TRBJ1-2, the V gene TRBV29-1; no firm D call. This CDR3 has 12 amino acids. V lost 5 bases, J lost 7 bases, and 14 bases lay in between. CDR1 SQVTM and CDR2 ANQGSEA come from the germline V gene. Written as DNA, the CDR3 is TGCAGCGTTTCAGACACTCGAGGTGGCTACACCTTC. This encodes CSVSDTRGGYTF.

This chain uses TRBV7-2 with TRBJ2-2, with D possibly being TRBD1 (7 bases). The CDR3 spans 15 residues. CDR1 is SGHTA and CDR2 is FQGNSA in the germline V gene. V was cut by 5 bases and J by 7 bases, with 17 bases left in between. CDR3 nucleotide sequence: TGTGCCAGCAGCCAGGGGGTTAGCGGAGTCGGGGAGCTGTTTTTT. This translates into CASSQGVSGVGELFF.

This clonotype was seen a handful of times. The CDR3 coding sequence is TGTGCCAGCAGCCTGGGAAACCCGGAGCCCCAGCATTTT. The encoded protein is CASSLGNPEPQHF. The chain combines TRBV7-2 with TRBJ1-5; D gene uncertain. There are 13 residues in the CDR3. CDR1 SGHTA and CDR2 FQGNSA come from the germline V gene. V gave up 5 bases and J gave up 8 bases, with 13 bases separating them.

The CDR3 sequence is CSARDVGQTSEKLFF. CDR3 DNA sequence: TGCAGTGCTAGAGATGTCGGACAGACGAGTGAAAAACTGTTTTTT. V is TRBV20-1 and J is TRBJ1-4, with D maybe TRBD1 (6 bases). Germline V CDR1 and CDR2: DFQATT, SNEGSKA (reference sequence). Deletions cut 0 bases from V and 7 bases from J, with 15 bases between. The CDR3 is made up of 15 amino acids.

CDR3 bases: TGTGCCAGCAGCTTGCGCCAGGGTTATGGCTACACCTTC. It yields the protein CASSLRQGYGYTF. The chain recombines TRBV5-4 with TRBJ1-2; possibly TRBD1 for D (5 bases). CDR3 size: 13 residues. Deletions cut 1 base from V and 5 bases from J, with 9 bases between. Per the germline V gene, CDR1 is SGHNT and CDR2 is YYREEE (reference sequence).

This clonotype came up many times. CDR3 nucleotides: TGCGCCAGCAGCCGATCTAGCGGGCTGAGCACAGATACGCAGTATTTT. Amino acids: CASSRSSGLSTDTQYF. The chain joins TRBV4-1 to TRBJ2-3; 8 bases align to TRBD2. CDR1 MGHRA and CDR2 YSYEKL come from the germline V gene. The ends lost 4 bases at V and 0 bases at J; junction bases unmatched: 6. The CDR3 runs to 16 residues.

This clonotype has only a few counts. The chain recombines TRBV5-1 with TRBJ1-4; the match to TRBD1 covers 7 bases. Losses at the gene ends were 3 bases for V and 8 bases for J; bases not matched to a gene: 7. Germline CDR1 is SGHRS and CDR2 is YFSETQ. The length of the CDR3 is 14 residues. The chain's CDR3 is CASSSDRESEKLFF. Written as DNA, the CDR3 is TGCGCCAGCAGCTCAGACAGGGAAAGCGAAAAACTGTTTTTT.

This chain uses TRBV6-1 with TRBJ2-7, with D possibly TRBD1 on 6 matching bases. Germline V gene data show CDR1 as MNHNS and CDR2 as SASEGT. The CDR3 has 15 residues. The germline V and J ends were trimmed by 4 bases and 0 bases, with 13 bases remaining between them. This CDR3 is CASSVQGHPSYEQYF. The CDR3 DNA is TGTGCCAGCAGTGTTCAGGGACACCCCTCCTACGAGCAGTACTTC.

V and J are TRBV2 and TRBJ2-1; the match to TRBD2 covers 8 bases. Trimming cost V 10 bases and J 0 bases; bases outside gene matches: 26. CDR1 and CDR2 from the germline V gene are SNHLY and FYNNEI. The CDR3 sequence is 21 residues long. CDR3 sequence (DNA): TGTGCCACTCACCCCACTCCCGGGATTAGCGGGGAGACGAACTCCTACAATGAGCAGTTCTTC. Encoded protein: CATHPTPGISGETNSYNEQFF.

This clonotype was observed a few times. The CDR3 sequence is CASSPPTGVLEAFF. Here the CDR3 DNA reads TGTGCCAGCTCACCACCTACTGGGGTACTAGAAGCTTTCTTT. The chain employs TRBV18 and TRBJ1-1, with D unresolved. Trimming took off 0 bases at V and 8 bases at J, with 13 bases between the two ends. Germline loops: CDR1 KGHSH, CDR2 LQKENI. This CDR3 is built from 14 residues.